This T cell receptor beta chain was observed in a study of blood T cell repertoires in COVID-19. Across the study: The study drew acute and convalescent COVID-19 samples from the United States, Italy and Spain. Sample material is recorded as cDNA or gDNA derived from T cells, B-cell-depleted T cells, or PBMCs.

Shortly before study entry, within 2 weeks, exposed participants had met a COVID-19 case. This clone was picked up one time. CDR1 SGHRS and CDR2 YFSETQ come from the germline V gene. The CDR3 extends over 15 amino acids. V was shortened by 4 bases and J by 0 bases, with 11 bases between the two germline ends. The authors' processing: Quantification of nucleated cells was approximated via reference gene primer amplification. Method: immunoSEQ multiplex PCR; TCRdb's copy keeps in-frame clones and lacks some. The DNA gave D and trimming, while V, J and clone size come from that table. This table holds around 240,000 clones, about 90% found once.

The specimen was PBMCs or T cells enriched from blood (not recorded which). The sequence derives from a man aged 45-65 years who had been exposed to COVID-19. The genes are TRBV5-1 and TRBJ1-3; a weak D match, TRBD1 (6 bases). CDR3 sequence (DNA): TGCGCCAGCAGCCAAGACAGGCCCTCTGGAAACACCATATATTTT. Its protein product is CASSQDRPSGNTIYF.